This T cell receptor beta chain came from a study of T cells in Graves' hyperthyroidism and ophthalmopathy. For the study at large: Once the initial diagnosis was made, peripheral blood was obtained before any treatment. Findings and caveats of the study: The model predicted ophthalmopathy a median around 6.5 months before onset.

The CDR3 totals 13 residues. Germline V lookup: CDR1 SGHTA, CDR2 FQGNSA. V lost 1 base, J lost 7 bases, and 10 bases lay in between. Amplified regions were TCR beta CDR3 sequences from RNA transcripts. Primed by the HTBI set, a first-round RT-PCR was run on the TCR CDR3. TCRdb processed the multiplex PCR reads anew with MiXCR; each CDR3 protein has one entry. This sample has around 450,000 distinct CDR3 sequences, with approximately 15% found just once. Ten or more counts support this clonotype. Its specificity is unknown. These patients, aged 18 to 65, had recently diagnosed hyperthyroidism lasting under 2 months. Using 9.5 to 10 ml of fresh peripheral blood, PBMCs were prepared.

The rearrangement joins TRBV7-2 to TRBJ1-1, with no clear D. The sequenced sample was blood. This clonotype was obtained from a woman aged 18-30 years with Graves' hyperthyroidism. This CDR3 is CASSLGLAFEAFF. The CDR3 nucleotides are TGTGCCAGCAGCTTAGGCTTAGCCTTTGAAGCTTTCTTT.